Shown below are 24 T cell receptor beta chains from a single sample sequenced in a study of radiotherapy plus CTLA-4 blockade in lung cancer. Profiling relied on immunoSEQ multiplex PCR, and the TCRdb table lists in-frame clones only, not all of them. The sample records some 64,000 clones, more than 70% being singletons. This specimen consisted of peripheral blood, obtained from a patient treated with radiotherapy plus ipilimumab. Receptors were obtained from a human donor with non-small cell lung cancer whose response to radiotherapy plus ipilimumab could not be evaluated. Some clones in this sample may be carry-over from other donors' samples.

The CDR3 sequence is CASSTPSGGPYEQYF. The CDR3 nucleotides read TGTGCCAGCAGTACGCCTAGCGGGGGGCCCTACGAGCAGTACTTC. V and J are TRBV28 and TRBJ2-7, with TRBD2 identical over 11 bases. CDR3 length: 15 amino acids. J gave up 2 bases and V 5 bases, and 5 bases lay outside the gene matches. From germline, CDR1 is MDHEN and CDR2 SYDVKM.

This chain joins TRBV7-2 and TRBJ2-1; 9 nucleotides agree with TRBD2. V was clipped by 4 bases and J by 4 bases; unmatched bases: 17. This CDR3 comprises 19 residues. Germline values: CDR1 SGHTA, CDR2 FQGNSA. CDR3 sequence: CASSSRGKRGALTYNEQFF. The CDR3 DNA follows: TGTGCCAGCAGCTCACGGGGCAAGCGGGGGGCTCTCACATACAATGAGCAGTTCTTC.

This chain links TRBV5-1 with TRBJ2-5; 8 positions match TRBD2. Looked up from germline, CDR1 is SGHRS and CDR2 is YFSETQ. The V gene end was trimmed by 4 bases and the J gene end by 1 base; junction bases not matched to a gene: 12. The CDR3 covers 17 residues. This CDR3 is CASSTGTRAFGQETQYF. The CDR3 DNA sequence: TGCGCCAGCAGCACCGGGACTAGGGCATTTGGCCAAGAGACCCAGTACTTC.

V is TRBV5-4 and J is TRBJ1-2, with 8 bases fitting TRBD1. Germline V gives CDR1 SGHNT, CDR2 YYREEE (reference sequence). J gave up 1 base and V 0 bases, and 2 bases lay outside the gene matches. CDR3 length equals 15 residues. CDR3 nucleotides: TGTGCCAGCAGCTTGGAAACAGGGGGTAACTATGGCTACACCTTC. Encoded protein: CASSLETGGNYGYTF.

V and J are TRBV15 and TRBJ2-5, with 8 bases fitting TRBD1. This CDR3 has 16 amino acids. V trimming: 6 bases; J trimming: 5 bases; junction bases outside the gene matches: 14. Germline CDR1 reads LNHNV; CDR2 reads YYDKDF (reference sequence). CDR3 DNA: TGTGCCACCAGAAATTGGGGGGACAGGTCAGGGGAGACCCAGTACTTC. Amino acids: CATRNWGDRSGETQYF.

The chain couples TRBV6-5 to TRBJ1-5; TRBD1 matches at 8 bases. This CDR3 comprises 15 residues. The junction had 4 bases not matched to a gene; V was cut back by 6 bases and J by 0 bases. Germline V lookup: CDR1 MNHEY, CDR2 SVGAGI. The CDR3 spells CASSIDRGSNQPQHF. In DNA, the CDR3 is TGTGCCAGCAGCATAGACAGGGGTAGCAATCAGCCCCAGCATTTT.

The chain is built from TRBV5-1 and TRBJ1-1, with a tentative D call TRBD1 (5 bases). The ends were cut back, 7 bases at V and 6 bases at J, with 16 bases in the middle. There are 13 residues in the CDR3. Germline lookup yields CDR1 SGHRS and CDR2 YFSETQ. The CDR3 here is CASFGGRSPEAFF. DNA for the CDR3: TGCGCCAGCTTCGGGGGACGATCCCCTGAAGCTTTCTTT.

This chain uses TRBV4-1 with TRBJ2-7, with 7 nucleotides matching TRBD1. With V trimmed by 1 base and J by 9 bases, 9 bases remained unmatched. Germline V CDR1 and CDR2: MGHRA, YSYEKL. This CDR3 has 14 residues. CDR3 DNA sequence: TGCGCCAGCAGCCAAGTCGGAGACCGGGACAGGCAGTACTTC. It is translated as CASSQVGDRDRQYF.

This sequence joins TRBV7-3 and TRBJ2-1; D may be TRBD2 (6 bases). CDR1 is SGHTA, CDR2 FQGTGA, per germline. The ends were cut back, 3 bases at V and 10 bases at J, with 13 bases in the middle. The CDR3 is 13 amino acids. The CDR3 sequence: CASSLGGAREQFF. The CDR3 region has the DNA TGTGCCAGCAGCTTGGGCGGGGCACGAGAGCAGTTCTTC.

To note about this clone: The limits of the CDR3 on the DNA are not certain, so only TCRdb's listed CDR3 is given. The chain has TRBV5-4 and TRBJ2-7; the tabulated D call, TRBD2, remains unverified against the DNA. CDR1 and CDR2 from the germline V gene are SGHNT and YYREEE (reference sequence). With termini counted, the CDR3 has 11 amino acids. The CDR3 here is CASSFGAGATF.

The V and J genes are TRBV15 and TRBJ1-2, with a tentative D call TRBD1 (6 bases). Trimming removed 3 bases from V and 8 bases from J, with 22 bases in between. The CDR3 sequence is 16 residues long. Germline-derived CDR1 and CDR2 are LNHNV and YYDKDF (reference sequence). CDR3 DNA sequence: TGTGCCACCAGCAGTTCTCCTTACAGGGCAGCGGGGGGCTACACCTTC. The encoded protein is CATSSSPYRAAGGYTF.

V and J are TRBV18 and TRBJ1-2; 7 bases agree with TRBD1. Germline loops: CDR1 KGHSH, CDR2 LQKENI. The CDR3 loop spans 16 amino acids. Germline trimming cut 5 bases from V and 4 bases from J; bases unmatched to any gene: 13. CDR3 protein: CASSEFGTDSSYGYTF. CDR3 nucleotides: TGTGCCAGCTCAGAATTCGGGACAGACTCAAGCTATGGCTACACCTTC.

The chain couples TRBV6-5 to TRBJ1-1, with D possibly TRBD1 on 6 matching bases. Deletions cut 0 bases from V and 3 bases from J, with 14 bases between. The CDR3 length is 16 residues. Germline assignment: CDR1 MNHEY and CDR2 SVGAGI. This CDR3 reads CASSYSRGQRYTEAFF. The CDR3 bases are TGTGCCAGCAGTTACTCGAGAGGACAGAGGTACACTGAAGCTTTCTTT.

The count of this clone is one. The rearrangement joins TRBV2 to TRBJ1-2; no clear D. Germline V CDR1 and CDR2: SNHLY, FYNNEI. This CDR3 has 14 amino acids. V dropped 1 base and J dropped 4 bases, with 10 bases sitting between them. The CDR3 reads CASSEGQAGYGYTF. The CDR3 nucleotides read TGTGCCAGCAGTGAAGGGCAGGCAGGCTATGGCTACACCTTC.

The gene calls are TRBV18 and TRBJ1-5; no reliable D call. Germline CDR1 and CDR2: KGHSH and LQKENI. The V gene lost 1 base and the J gene lost 4 bases, with 11 bases spanning the gap. This CDR3 comprises 15 residues. CDR3 region: CASSPQAAMNQPQHF. CDR3 DNA: TGTGCCAGCTCACCACAAGCAGCGATGAATCAGCCCCAGCATTTT. Using reference TRBV18 and TRBJ1-5 for the parts outside the CDR3, the full variable domain is NAGVMQNPRHLVRRRGQEARLRCSPMKGHSHVYWYRQLPEEGLKFMVYLQKENIIDESGMPKERFSAEFPKEGPSILRIQQVVRGDSAAYFCASSPQAAMNQPQHFGDGTRLSIL.

V is TRBV2 and J is TRBJ2-5; D is undetermined. The DNA matches TRBJ2-7 better at its end, which makes the J call doubtful. CDR1 is SNHLY and CDR2 is FYNNEI in the germline V gene. This CDR3 region has 15 residues. CDR3 protein: CASSPPVSDSYEQYF. In DNA form, the CDR3 reads TGTGCCAGCAGCCCCCCGGTGAGTGATTCCTACGAGCAGTACTTC.

The rearrangement links TRBV5-4 to TRBJ1-4; TRBD1 matches at 11 bases. The V segment lost 4 bases and the J segment 8 bases; nucleotides outside the gene matches: 10. Germline-derived CDR1 and CDR2 are SGHNT and YYREEE (reference sequence). The CDR3 has 16 residues. For the CDR3, the DNA is TGTGCCAGCAGCCCCGGTGGACAGGGGGCAAGGGAAAAACTGTTTTTT. Translation gives CASSPGGQGAREKLFF. Based on the CDR3 plus reference TRBV5-4 and TRBJ1-4, the full variable domain is ETGVTQSPTHLIKTRGQQVTLRCSSQSGHNTVSWYQQALGQGPQFIFQYYREEENGRGNFPPRFSGLQFPNYSSELNVNALELDDSALYLCASSPGGQGAREKLFFGSGTQLSVL.

This sequence joins TRBV15 and TRBJ2-1; perhaps TRBD2 as D (6 bases). This CDR3 is 16 amino acids long. Germline lookup yields CDR1 LNHNV and CDR2 YYDKDF (reference sequence). V lost 1 base and J lost 0, with 10 bases in between. The CDR3 region has the DNA TGTGCCACCAGCAGAGTGGCGGGATACTCCTACAATGAGCAGTTCTTC. This sequence encodes CATSRVAGYSYNEQFF.

V gene TRBV6-6 combines with J gene TRBJ1-2; a possible D gene is TRBD1 (6 bases). This CDR3 has 14 amino acids. Trimming took 6 bases from V and 7 from J, leaving 18 bases between them. In germline, CDR1 is MNHNY, CDR2 SVGAGI (reference sequence). The chain's CDR3 is CASRGTSRASGYTF. The DNA of the CDR3 is TGTGCCAGCAGGGGGACATCCCGGGCCAGTGGCTACACCTTC.

V usage is TRBV5-1 and J usage is TRBJ2-5, with 9 bases lining up with TRBD2. TRBJ2-7 matches the DNA end more closely, so the J call is doubtful. This CDR3 region has 16 residues. CDR1 is SGHRS, CDR2 YFSETQ, per germline. This CDR3 reads CASSLMSSGTPYEQYF. The CDR3, as DNA: TGCGCCAGCAGCTTGATGTCTAGCGGGACCCCCTACGAGCAGTACTTC.

This clone was picked up one time. The rearrangement uses TRBV28 and TRBJ2-5; TRBD1 might be the D (6 bases). The V end lost 2 bases, the J end lost 9 bases, and 13 bases lay between the germline ends. The CDR3 contains 13 residues. Germline V gene sequence: CDR1 MDHEN, CDR2 SYDVKM. CDR3 coding DNA: TGTGCCAGCAGTTTAGCTCAGACAGGATCCCAGTACTTC. Translating gives CASSLAQTGSQYF.

The chain employs TRBV6-5 and TRBJ1-5; possible D gene TRBD1, 5 bases. The CDR3 spans 15 residues. V was shortened by 8 bases and J by 0 bases, with 14 bases between the two germline ends. CDR1 and CDR2 (germline): MNHEY, SVGAGI. Here the CDR3 DNA reads TGTGCCAGCGAAAGGGGCACTTATAGCAATCAGCCCCAGCATTTT. Amino acids: CASERGTYSNQPQHF.

The V and J genes are TRBV19 and TRBJ2-7; tentative D call: TRBD1 (7 bases). Trimming stripped 5 bases from V and 6 bases from J, with 11 bases between. Germline CDR1 LNHDA, CDR2 SQIVND (reference sequence). The CDR3 has 12 residues. DNA for the CDR3: TGTGCCAGTAGTCCCCAGGGGGGCGAGCAGTACTTC. It specifies CASSPQGGEQYF.

In this sample, this clone turned up a few times. The chain joins TRBV7-9 to TRBJ2-1; a possible D gene is TRBD1 (6 bases). This CDR3 has 16 amino acids. Germline V gene data show CDR1 as SEHNR and CDR2 as FQNEAQ (reference sequence). Trimming took 4 bases from V and 4 from J, leaving 17 bases between them. The CDR3 DNA reads TGTGCCAGCAGCTCGAACAGGGAGACGTGGTACAATGAGCAGTTCTTC. Translating gives CASSSNRETWYNEQFF.